Each of the 32 T cell receptor beta chains below was sequenced from the same sample in a study of early T cells in non-severe SARS-CoV-2 infection. From the 5' RACE reads, TCRdb called clonotypes with MiXCR, one entry per CDR3 protein. The sample records 25,000 to 35,000 distinct CDR3 sequences, less than 6.5% being singletons. Sequenced input: whole blood. The receptors come from an adult who was a healthcare worker with PCR-confirmed SARS-CoV-2 infection or an uninfected control (not recorded which).

This clonotype was seen a handful of times. V and J are TRBV6-2 or TRBV6-3 and TRBJ2-3; a possible D gene is TRBD1 (6 bases). In germline, CDR1 is MNHEY, CDR2 SVGEGT. Between the trimmed V and J ends, which lost 0 bases and 0 bases, there was a span of 13 bases. This CDR3 region has 17 residues. The DNA of the CDR3 is TGTGCCAGCAGTTACTCGCGACAGGCGGCTAGCACAGATACGCAGTATTTT. Its protein is CASSYSRQAASTDTQYF.

This clonotype was counted ten times or more. CDR3 in amino acids: CATSEGGGDNEQFF. As DNA, the CDR3 is TGTGCCACCAGTGAGGGGGGAGGGGACAATGAGCAGTTCTTC. The chain links TRBV24-1 to TRBJ2-1; 7 bases are a match to TRBD2. V was clipped by 4 bases and J by 5 bases; unmatched bases: 4. CDR3 length: 14 residues. Germline-derived CDR1 and CDR2 are KGHDR and SFDVKD.

There are many counts of this clonotype. This chain links TRBV12-3 or TRBV12-4 with TRBJ1-5; perhaps TRBD1 as D (5 bases). The CDR3 runs 18 residues. V was pared by 7 bases and J by 1 base, with 23 bases between. In nucleotides, the CDR3 is TGTGCCAGCACCCACGCCGCCTGGGGCAGCCTAAGCAATCAGCCCCAGCATTTT. Translated: CASTHAAWGSLSNQPQHF.

This clonotype was seen at least ten times. The chain uses TRBV10-3 and TRBJ1-1, with D tentatively TRBD1 (6 bases). V lost 6 bases to trimming and J lost 1 base, with 12 bases between them. Germline V gene sequence: CDR1 ENHRY, CDR2 SYGVKD. The CDR3 length is 14 residues. CDR3 protein: CAISVQGTNTEAFF. CDR3 in DNA: TGTGCCATCAGCGTACAGGGCACGAACACTGAAGCTTTCTTT.

V gene TRBV3-1 combines with J gene TRBJ2-3; possible D gene TRBD2, 6 bases. The CDR3 has 16 amino acids. The germline CDR1 and CDR2 sequences are LGHDT and YNNKEL (reference sequence). V lost 0 bases and J 5 bases, leaving 15 bases between the germline ends. In DNA form, the CDR3 reads TGTGCCAGCAGCCAAGATTCCGCGGGGTGGAGAGATACGCAGTATTTT. Protein: CASSQDSAGWRDTQYF.

The rearrangement joins TRBV6-6 to TRBJ2-7; D perhaps matches TRBD2 (6 bases). V shed 2 bases and J shed 4 bases, with 6 bases lying between them. The CDR3 runs to 12 residues. Germline assignment: CDR1 MNHNY and CDR2 SVGAGI (reference sequence). CDR3 nucleotides: TGTGCCAGCAGTTACGCGGGGTACGAGCAGTACTTC. It specifies CASSYAGYEQYF.

This clonotype has at least ten counts. J is TRBJ2-1 and V is TRBV3-1, with 8 bases lining up with TRBD2. The V gene's germline CDR1 is LGHDT and CDR2 YNNKEL (reference sequence). The CDR3 has 16 residues. Trimming took 0 bases from V and 11 from J; bases not matched to a gene: 12. DNA of the CDR3: TGTGCCAGCAGCCAAGATCACTTGGTCGAGCGGGGGCAGCAGTTCTTC. Translated: CASSQDHLVERGQQFF.

This clonotype was observed many times. The chain combines TRBV6-2 or TRBV6-3 with TRBJ2-7; D might be TRBD2 (6 bases). V was clipped by 7 bases and J by 6 bases, with 19 bases between them. CDR3 length: 14 residues. Looked up from germline, CDR1 is MNHEY and CDR2 is SVGEGT. This CDR3 reads CASTWGDGAIEQYF. The CDR3 coding sequence is TGTGCCAGCACCTGGGGGGACGGAGCAATCGAGCAGTACTTC.

At least ten counts were recorded for this clonotype. The chain links TRBV4-2 to TRBJ1-2; D gene unclear. Trimming took 0 bases from V and 4 from J, leaving 12 bases between them. CDR3 length: 15 residues. From germline, CDR1 is LGHNA and CDR2 YNFKEQ. CDR3 bases: TGTGCCAGCAGCCAAGATCTGTCGGGGAGCTATGGCTACACCTTC. Protein product: CASSQDLSGSYGYTF.

This clonotype turned up a few times. The V call is TRBV3-2, the J call TRBJ1-5; the table's D call, TRBD1, was not checked against the DNA. TRBV3-2 is flagged as a pseudogene. The CDR3 sequence is 16 residues long. The CDR3 here is CASSLQGWHNNQPQHF. Written as DNA, the CDR3 is TGTGCCAGCAGCCTACAGGGTTGGCACAACAATCAGCCCCAGCATTTT.

The rearrangement joins TRBV18 to TRBJ1-6; 7 bases agree with TRBD1. The CDR3 spans 13 residues. V lost 6 bases to trimming and J lost 5 bases; unmatched junction nucleotides: 1. The germline V gene has CDR1 KGHSH and CDR2 LQKENI. Here the CDR3 DNA reads TGTGCCAGCTCCGGGACAGATAATTCACCCCTCCACTTT. It specifies CASSGTDNSPLHF.

There are many counts of this clonotype. The chain recombines TRBV28 with TRBJ1-2; D is undetermined. The germline CDR1 and CDR2 sequences are MDHEN and SYDVKM. V shed 3 bases and J shed 5 bases, with 13 bases lying between them. The CDR3 sequence is 14 residues long. DNA for the CDR3: TGTGCCAGCAGTTTCCCCTCGGTGGGATATGGCTACACCTTC. It translates to CASSFPSVGYGYTF.

This clonotype has a count of ten or more. The genes are TRBV12-3 or TRBV12-4 and TRBJ2-1; TRBD2 matches 12 bases. The CDR3 consists of 17 residues. V lost 6 bases to trimming and J lost 3 bases; unmatched junction nucleotides: 9. Here the CDR3 reads CASSRTSGGPFYNEQFF. In nucleotides, the CDR3 is TGTGCCAGCAGCCGTACTAGCGGGGGGCCCTTCTACAATGAGCAGTTCTTC.

This clonotype was picked up many times. The chain links TRBV20-1 to TRBJ2-7; 9 bases map to TRBD1. V shed 6 bases, J shed 4 bases, and the junction held 10 bases outside the gene matches. The CDR3 spans 14 residues. CDR1 and CDR2 from the germline V gene are DFQATT and SNEGSKA (reference sequence). The CDR3 protein is CSAPRTGARYEQYF. As DNA, the CDR3 is TGCAGTGCCCCCCGGACAGGGGCGAGGTACGAGCAGTACTTC.

This clonotype was observed at least ten times. V gene TRBV27 combines with J gene TRBJ2-7; possible D gene TRBD2, 5 bases. The ends were cut back, 5 bases at V and 6 bases at J, with 14 bases in the middle. The CDR3 is 13 amino acids. Germline V gives CDR1 MNHEY, CDR2 SMNVEV (reference sequence). The CDR3, as DNA: TGTGCCAGCAGTCTCAACGTCGGGGTCGAGCAGTACTTC. Translation gives CASSLNVGVEQYF.

The table lists this clonotype with a few counts. The rearrangement uses TRBV6-6 and TRBJ2-4; 8 nucleotides agree with TRBD1. V lost 8 bases, J lost 7 bases, and 4 bases stayed unmatched. Germline V CDR1 and CDR2: MNHNY, SVGAGI (reference sequence). The CDR3 runs 12 residues. CDR3 sequence reads: CASPYRGNIQYF. The CDR3 coding sequence is TGTGCCAGCCCATACAGGGGGAACATTCAGTACTTC.

Ten or more counts support this clonotype. This chain uses TRBV6-2 or TRBV6-3 with TRBJ2-3, with D uncertain. The CDR3 sequence is 14 residues long. Germline values: CDR1 MNHEY, CDR2 SVGEGT. V lost 8 bases, J lost 3 bases, and 15 bases lay in between. The CDR3 sequence is CASSAGLSTDTQYF. The CDR3, as DNA: TGTGCCAGCTCCGCCGGCTTATCTACAGATACGCAGTATTTT.

This clonotype has a count of ten or more. The chain couples TRBV7-3 to TRBJ2-1, with a tentative D call TRBD1 (7 bases). V lost 3 bases, J lost 16 bases, and 19 bases lay in between. The length of the CDR3 is 13 residues. The germline gives CDR1 SGHTA, CDR2 FQGTGA. CDR3 residues: CASSFQGGPPTFF. CDR3 nucleotides: TGTGCCAGCAGCTTTCAGGGGGGACCCCCCACATTCTTC.

This clonotype was counted ten times or more. This chain joins TRBV7-2 and TRBJ2-3, with 8 positions matching TRBD2. CDR1 SGHTA and CDR2 FQGNSA come from the germline V gene. The CDR3 covers 14 residues. V dropped 7 bases and J dropped 6; count of bases not matched to a gene: 9. For the CDR3, the DNA is TGTGCCAGCAAAACGGGGGGGCCCACGGATACGCAGTATTTT. This translates into CASKTGGPTDTQYF. The variable domain in full, completed from reference TRBV7-2 and TRBJ2-3, reads GAGVSQSPSNKVTEKGKDVELRCDPISGHTALYWYRQSLGQGLEFLIYFQGNSAPDKSGLPSDRFSAERTGGSVSTLTIQRTQQEDSAVYLCASKTGGPTDTQYFGPGTRLTVL.

This clonotype was detected ten times or more. The V gene is TRBV6-2 or TRBV6-3, the J gene TRBJ2-3; TRBD2 is a possible D gene (6 bases). CDR1 MNHEY and CDR2 SVGEGT come from the germline V gene. V gave up 7 bases and J gave up 2 bases, with 10 bases separating them. The CDR3 runs to 13 residues. DNA for the CDR3: TGTGCCAGCACCCGGGACTCCACAGATACGCAGTATTTT. Its translation is CASTRDSTDTQYF.

The chain employs TRBV7-2 and TRBJ1-1, with no clear D. Germline CDR1 SGHTA, CDR2 FQGNSA. Trimming cost V 5 bases and J 13 bases, with 17 bases left between them. CDR3 length: 12 amino acids. The CDR3 nucleotides are TGTGCCAGCAGCCCACGAGGGAAGCAAGTTTTCTTT. It yields the protein CASSPRGKQVFF.

In its sample, this clonotype was seen a few times. The chain uses TRBV12-3 or TRBV12-4 and TRBJ2-2, with a weak D call TRBD2 (7 bases). This CDR3 has 14 residues. The V end lost 3 bases, the J end lost 7 bases, and 12 bases lay between the germline ends. The CDR3 bases are TGTGCCAGCAGTTTCCGGGGGGCGAACGGGGAGCTGTTTTTT. This encodes CASSFRGANGELFF.

This clonotype was found a few times. The V call is TRBV11-2, the J call TRBJ2-5; TRBD2 agrees at 7 bases. CDR3 length: 15 residues. CDR1 is SGHAT and CDR2 is FQNNGV in the germline V gene. Unmatched junction bases numbered 8, after V lost 3 bases and J lost 4 bases. CDR3 nucleotide sequence: TGTGCCAGCAGCTTTTCTGGGAGGGTAGGAGAGACCCAGTACTTC. This gives the protein CASSFSGRVGETQYF.

This clonotype was picked up a small number of times. V and J are TRBV7-9 and TRBJ1-1; D not certain. Per the germline V gene, CDR1 is SEHNR and CDR2 is FQNEAQ (reference sequence). The CDR3 length is 11 residues. V gave up 5 bases and J gave up 10 bases, with 11 bases separating them. Written as DNA, the CDR3 is TGTGCCAGCAGCCCGGTCGGCGGAGCTTTCTTT. Translating gives CASSPVGGAFF.

This clonotype was found many times. The V call is TRBV6-4, the J call TRBJ2-1; 11 nucleotides agree with TRBD2. After removal of 1 base from V and 6 bases from J, the junction contained 14 bases not matched to a gene. CDR1 MRHNA and CDR2 SNTAGT come from the germline V gene. The CDR3 is 19 amino acids. In nucleotides, the CDR3 is TGTGCCAGCAGTGACTATAAAGGAGCGAGACTAGCGGGGTCCAATGAGCAGTTCTTC. This encodes CASSDYKGARLAGSNEQFF.

This clonotype was detected ten times or more. The chain links TRBV7-2 to TRBJ2-7, with TRBD2 matching over 9 bases. The length of the CDR3 is 15 residues. The germline gives CDR1 SGHTA, CDR2 FQGNSA. The ends lost 5 bases at V and 4 bases at J; junction bases unmatched: 9. CDR3 in amino acids: CASSPFGGGAYEQYF. CDR3 DNA sequence: TGTGCCAGCAGCCCCTTCGGCGGGGGGGCATACGAGCAGTACTTC.

This clonotype was found many times. The chain is built from TRBV28 and TRBJ1-6; no reliable D call. Germline V gene sequence: CDR1 MDHEN, CDR2 SYDVKM. Trimming shortened V by 5 bases and J by 4 bases, and 9 bases separated the two germline ends. The CDR3 covers 14 residues. The CDR3 protein is CASSVRTYNSPLHF. CDR3 coding DNA: TGTGCCAGCAGTGTAAGGACGTATAATTCACCCCTCCACTTT. The whole variable domain, filled in from reference TRBV28 and TRBJ1-6, reads DVKVTQSSRYLVKRTGEKVFLECVQDMDHENMFWYRQDPGLGLRLIYFSYDVKMKEKGDIPEGYSVSREKKERFSLILESASTNQTSMYLCASSVRTYNSPLHFGNGTRLTVT.

This clonotype was counted between two and nine times. The chain uses TRBV6-2 or TRBV6-3 and TRBJ2-7; the D call may be TRBD1 or TRBD2 (5 bases each). CDR1 and CDR2 from the germline V gene are MNHEY and SVGEGT. Trimming removed 0 bases from V and 2 bases from J, with 14 bases in between. There are 16 residues in the CDR3. CDR3 region: CASSYSRAGWTYEQYF. CDR3 coding DNA: TGTGCCAGCAGTTACTCGAGGGCAGGGTGGACCTACGAGCAGTACTTC.

This clonotype was detected many times. This chain connects TRBV18 to TRBJ2-7; possible D gene TRBD1, 5 bases. The V gene's germline CDR1 is KGHSH and CDR2 LQKENI. Trimming removed 3 bases at V and 6 bases at J, with 9 bases between. This CDR3 contains 12 residues. CDR3 loop: CASSPGRGEQYF. Here the CDR3 DNA reads TGTGCCAGCTCACCTGGAAGGGGCGAGCAGTACTTC.

V is TRBV4-2 and J is TRBJ2-3; D gene unclear. The V gene lost 0 bases and the J gene lost 1 base, with 8 bases spanning the gap. Germline V gene data show CDR1 as LGHNA and CDR2 as YNFKEQ. This CDR3 comprises 15 residues. Here the CDR3 DNA reads TGTGCCAGCAGCCAAGAAGGCAGCCGCACAGATACGCAGTATTTT. Encoded protein: CASSQEGSRTDTQYF.

Many counts were recorded for this clonotype. The chain has TRBV2 and TRBJ1-1; D is possibly TRBD1 (5 bases). The CDR3 spans 13 residues. Trimming took off 6 bases at V and 1 base at J, with 9 bases between the two ends. Germline-derived CDR1 and CDR2 are SNHLY and FYNNEI. CDR3 bases: TGTGCCAGCAGGCCTGACAGGAACACTGAAGCTTTCTTT. It is translated as CASRPDRNTEAFF.

In its sample, this clonotype was seen many times. The chain combines TRBV7-2 with TRBJ1-6, with a tentative D call TRBD1 (5 bases). Trimming left V 2 bases short and J 5 bases short, with 10 bases between. The CDR3 length is 15 residues. The germline V gene encodes CDR1 SGHTA and CDR2 FQGNSA. The CDR3 region is CASSLLGADNSPLHF. CDR3 DNA sequence: TGTGCCAGCAGCTTATTAGGGGCCGATAATTCACCCCTCCACTTT. Using reference TRBV7-2 and TRBJ1-6 for the parts outside the CDR3, the full variable domain is GAGVSQSPSNKVTEKGKDVELRCDPISGHTALYWYRQSLGQGLEFLIYFQGNSAPDKSGLPSDRFSAERTGGSVSTLTIQRTQQEDSAVYLCASSLLGADNSPLHFGNGTRLTVT.